This T cell receptor beta chain is drawn from a study of blood T cell repertoires in COVID-19. For the study at large: Collection of acute and convalescent COVID-19 samples took place in the United States, Italy and Spain. Sources were T cells, B-cell-depleted T cells, or PBMCs; the material itself was cDNA or gDNA.

V lost 6 bases to trimming and J lost 4 bases; unmatched junction nucleotides: 8. CDR1 and CDR2 (germline): MDHEN, SYDVKM. The length of the CDR3 is 15 residues. Authors' data handling: Nucleated cell counts were estimated from reference gene primer amplification. Profiling relied on immunoSEQ multiplex PCR, and the TCRdb table lists in-frame clones only, not all of them. V, J and clone size are taken as reported in that table, and D and trimming were inferred from the DNA itself. Of some 170,000 clones in the sample, over 80% are singletons; the top ten hold roughly 9.1%. Sequenced input: peripheral blood. The origin of this receptor is a woman aged 70-85 years with acute or convalescent COVID-19. The chain couples TRBV28 to TRBJ1-2, with TRBD1 identical over 10 bases. The CDR3 nucleotides are TGTGCCAGCAGCGGGACAGGGGCCCTAGTCTATGGCTACACCTTC. As protein: CASSGTGALVYGYTF.